This TCR beta chain appears in the sequencing data of a study of shared clonotypes between healthy human individuals. Study in general: Researchers drew samples from a couple of women and a few men aged 18 to 49.

Study observations and caveats: Sorted-subset sequencing was shown by rarefaction to be incomplete despite large depth.

At a deep level, the assay was run. Genomic DNA per cell subset filled all wells of several immunoSEQ plates. Assay used: immunoSEQ multiplex PCR; TCRdb lists only in-frame clones, some missing. Here the sample spans about 800,000 clones, about 96% being singletons. CDR1 MNHNY and CDR2 SVGAGI come from the germline V gene (reference sequence). J was trimmed by 3 bases and V by 8 bases; bases with no gene match: 12. The CDR3 totals 15 residues. As for this clone: The antigen is undetermined.

Cells designated naive CD8 were CD45RO-negative and were positively selected for CCR7, with terminally differentiated effector memory CD45RA+ cells excluded. The chain links TRBV6-6 to TRBJ2-5; 7 bases are shared with TRBD2. This receptor was identified in a man aged 30 to 45 in good health. The sequencing input was naive CD8+ T cells sorted from blood. CDR3 sequence reads: CASSSGGEIEETQYF. The CDR3 DNA reads TGTGCCAGCTCTAGCGGAGGGGAGATCGAAGAGACCCAGTACTTC.